One sample yielded the 29 T cell receptor beta chains listed below, sequenced in a study of cytomegalovirus exposure and HLA in healthy donors. The PCR made use of 60 Vbeta and 13 Jbeta primers. Repertoires were generated with immunoSEQ multiplex PCR, while TCRdb's copy carries only in-frame clones and drops some. The table shows more than 95,000 clones, with about four fifths occurring only once. Sequenced sample: PBMCs. The receptors here all came from a middle-aged man in good health and CMV-seronegative.

The chain couples TRBV19 to TRBJ2-7, with D maybe TRBD1 (6 bases). V was clipped by 1 base and J by 0 bases, with 10 bases between them. Looked up from germline, CDR1 is LNHDA and CDR2 is SQIVND (reference sequence). The CDR3 runs 15 residues. This CDR3 is CASSIGDTSSYEQYF. The CDR3, as DNA: TGTGCCAGTAGTATAGGGGACACCAGCTCCTACGAGCAGTACTTC.

V gene TRBV5-8 combines with J gene TRBJ1-5, with D possibly TRBD1 on 5 matching bases. CDR3 length: 14 amino acids. V was trimmed by 4 bases and J by 3 bases, leaving 11 bases between them. CDR1 is SGHTS and CDR2 is YDEGEE in the germline V gene. CDR3 amino acids: CASSLGQYNQPQHF. The CDR3 DNA is TGTGCCAGCAGCCTGGGGCAGTACAATCAGCCCCAGCATTTT.

CDR3 sequence (DNA): TGTGCCAGCAGCCCGGGATGGTTGGGAGCTTTCTTT. Translated, it gives CASSPGWLGAFF. The gene calls are TRBV11-1 and TRBJ1-1, with unresolved D. Germline V CDR1 and CDR2: SGHAT, FQDESV (reference sequence). V was pared by 5 bases and J by 10 bases, with 14 bases between. The CDR3 is made up of 12 amino acids.

V is TRBV4-1 and J is TRBJ2-1, with 11 bases aligning to TRBD2. Germline CDR1 MGHRA, CDR2 YSYEKL. Trimming cost V 1 base and J 6 bases; bases outside gene matches: 2. CDR3 length: 15 amino acids. The CDR3 region has the DNA TGCGCCAGCAGCCAAGGAGGACTAGCGGGCAATGAGCAGTTCTTC. Translated: CASSQGGLAGNEQFF.

The V gene is TRBV12-5, the J gene TRBJ2-5, with D tentatively TRBD2 (6 bases). Germline CDR1 reads LGHNT; CDR2 reads FRNRAP. This CDR3 has 14 amino acids. The ends were cut back, 0 bases at V and 7 bases at J, with 12 bases in the middle. Written as DNA, the CDR3 is TGTGCTAGTGGTTTGGTACGGGGGAGCGGGACCCAGTACTTC. It is translated as CASGLVRGSGTQYF.

This clone was recorded a few times. The chain couples TRBV19 to TRBJ1-1, with 8 positions matching TRBD1. In germline, CDR1 is LNHDA, CDR2 SQIVND (reference sequence). Unmatched junction bases numbered 6, after V lost 5 bases and J lost 4 bases. The CDR3 has 14 amino acids. The CDR3 loop is CASSLGQGGTEAFF. The CDR3 nucleotides are TGTGCCAGTAGTCTTGGACAGGGCGGCACTGAAGCTTTCTTT. The whole variable domain, filled in from reference TRBV19 and TRBJ1-1, reads DGGITQSPKYLFRKEGQNVTLSCEQNLNHDAMYWYRQDPGQGLRLIYYSQIVNDFQKGDIAEGYSVSREKKESFPLTVTSAQKNPTAFYLCASSLGQGGTEAFFGQGTRLTVV.

This chain joins TRBV19 and TRBJ1-5; possible D gene TRBD1, 5 bases. This CDR3 spans 13 amino acids. V gave up 6 bases and J gave up 0 bases, with 6 bases separating them. Looked up from germline, CDR1 is LNHDA and CDR2 is SQIVND (reference sequence). The CDR3 sequence is CASRGGSNQPQHF. For the CDR3, the DNA is TGTGCCAGTAGGGGGGGTAGCAATCAGCCCCAGCATTTT.

The chain couples TRBV28 to TRBJ1-1; TRBD1 might be the D (5 bases). CDR1 is MDHEN, CDR2 SYDVKM, per germline. CDR3 length: 15 amino acids. V was cut by 10 bases and J by 0 bases, with 18 bases left in between. CDR3 DNA: TGTGCCACTGTGCGGGGGAGAGGTATGAACACTGAAGCTTTCTTT. Protein product: CATVRGRGMNTEAFF.

Only one count was recorded for this clone. The J gene is TRBJ2-1, the V gene TRBV4-3, with D unclear. The ends were cut back, 0 bases at V and 5 bases at J, with 8 bases in the middle. Germline loops: CDR1 LGHNA, CDR2 YSLEER. CDR3 length: 14 amino acids. The CDR3 reads CASSQDPSNNEQFF. As DNA, the CDR3 is TGCGCCAGCAGCCAAGATCCCAGTAACAATGAGCAGTTCTTC.

A few counts support this clone. This chain connects TRBV4-3 to TRBJ1-2; the D gene is possibly TRBD1 (6 bases). Germline V lookup: CDR1 LGHNA, CDR2 YSLEER. V was shortened by 4 bases and J by 0 bases, with 15 bases between the two germline ends. CDR3 length equals 16 residues. The CDR3 coding sequence is TGCGCCAGCAGCCCACAGGGACAAATAGCTAACTATGGCTACACCTTC. Its protein is CASSPQGQIANYGYTF.

This clone is a singleton in its sample. The V call is TRBV5-1, the J call TRBJ1-6; 8 bases line up with TRBD1. The CDR3 has 14 amino acids. Germline V gene sequence: CDR1 SGHRS, CDR2 YFSETQ. V lost 4 bases, J lost 9 bases, and 6 bases stayed unmatched. CDR3 in amino acids: CASSRDRGGSPLHF. The DNA of the CDR3 is TGCGCCAGCAGCCGTGACAGGGGAGGTTCACCCCTCCACTTT.

The chain links TRBV7-3 to TRBJ1-1, with D unresolved. The CDR3 has 13 amino acids. V was pared by 5 bases and J by 1 base, with 8 bases between. The germline V gene encodes CDR1 SGHTA and CDR2 FQGTGA. This chain's CDR3 is CASSQTRNTEAFF. The CDR3 coding sequence is TGTGCCAGCAGCCAGACAAGGAACACTGAAGCTTTCTTT. The whole variable domain, remainder taken from reference TRBV7-3 and TRBJ1-1, is GAGVSQTPSNKVTEKGKYVELRCDPISGHTALYWYRQSLGQGPEFLIYFQGTGAADDSGLPNDRFFAVRPEGSVSTLKIQRTERGDSAVYLCASSQTRNTEAFFGQGTRLTVV.

The rearrangement links TRBV2 to TRBJ2-5; 8 bases agree with TRBD2. The J call may be mistaken, given a closer DNA end match to TRBJ2-7. Germline CDR1 SNHLY, CDR2 FYNNEI. The CDR3 spans 15 residues. The CDR3 nucleotides are TGTGCCAGCATTCACGGGGGGGCCGGAGCCTACGAGCAGTACTTC. Translated, it gives CASIHGGAGAYEQYF.

The table lists this clone with a few counts. Other DNA sequences in the same sample also yield this CDR3. The CDR3 DNA sequence: TGTGCCAGCTCACCGGGACAGCTGTACGAGCAGTACTTC. The encoded protein is CASSPGQLYEQYF. The chain is built from TRBV18 and TRBJ2-7; 7 bases line up with TRBD1. The V gene end was trimmed by 3 bases and the J gene end by 4 bases; junction bases not matched to a gene: 3. The CDR3 totals 13 residues. Germline V lookup: CDR1 KGHSH, CDR2 LQKENI.

This clone has just a few counts. The rearrangement joins TRBV4-3 to TRBJ2-7; D uncertain. The CDR3 runs 13 residues. CDR1 and CDR2 (germline): LGHNA, YSLEER. Trimming pared 0 bases from V and 1 base from J, leaving 4 bases between. The CDR3 region is CASSQELSYEQYF. The CDR3 bases are TGCGCCAGCAGCCAAGAGCTATCCTACGAGCAGTACTTC.

This clone showed up just once. The chain carries TRBV5-6 and TRBJ1-4; tentative D call: TRBD1 (5 bases). Germline V gives CDR1 SGHDT, CDR2 YYEEEE. V lost 4 bases and J 7 bases, leaving 14 bases between the germline ends. CDR3 length: 14 residues. CDR3 in DNA: TGTGCCAGCAGCCCCATGGGGGGGTCTGAAAAACTGTTTTTT. Translating gives CASSPMGGSEKLFF.

The J gene is TRBJ2-1, the V gene TRBV5-1, with a weak D call TRBD1 (8 bases). Germline CDR1 is SGHRS and CDR2 is YFSETQ. The CDR3 has 15 residues. V lost 0 bases and J lost 5, with 12 bases in between. The CDR3, as DNA: TGCGCCAGCAGCTTGGCACAGGGGGGGCACAATGAGCAGTTCTTC. Protein product: CASSLAQGGHNEQFF.

This clone was detected a few times. The chain couples TRBV7-9 to TRBJ2-1; TRBD1 matches 8 bases. Per the germline V gene, CDR1 is SEHNR and CDR2 is FQNEAQ (reference sequence). CDR3 size: 15 residues. J lost 7 bases, V lost 5 bases, and 10 bases had no gene match. The CDR3 DNA is TGTGCCAGCAGCCCAAGACAGGGGAGGATAAATGAGCAGTTCTTC. Translating it yields CASSPRQGRINEQFF.

The V gene is TRBV11-1, the J gene TRBJ2-7; D remains unclear. This CDR3 contains 14 residues. V was shortened by 2 bases and J by 0 bases, with 8 bases between the two germline ends. Germline CDR1 reads SGHAT; CDR2 reads FQDESV (reference sequence). CDR3 nucleotides: TGTGCCAGCAGCTTATCCATCCCCTCCTACGAGCAGTACTTC. As protein: CASSLSIPSYEQYF.

This clone was found once. The V call is TRBV19, the J call TRBJ2-3; 8 nucleotides match TRBD1. J lost 4 bases, V lost 3 bases, and 6 bases had no gene match. The CDR3 loop spans 15 amino acids. CDR1 is LNHDA and CDR2 is SQIVND in the germline V gene (reference sequence). The CDR3 spells CASSINRGAADTQYF. The DNA of the CDR3 is TGTGCCAGTAGTATTAACAGGGGGGCCGCAGATACGCAGTATTTT.

V and J are TRBV6-5 and TRBJ2-2; D call uncertain. Germline-derived CDR1 and CDR2 are MNHEY and SVGAGI. V was trimmed by 0 bases and J by 3 bases, leaving 5 bases between them. The CDR3 contains 14 residues. CDR3 sequence reads: CASSYSGDTGELFF. The CDR3 nucleotides are TGTGCCAGCAGTTACTCGGGCGACACCGGGGAGCTGTTTTTT.

This clone was picked up a small number of times. This rearrangement joins TRBV7-2 to TRBJ1-5; 7 bases line up with TRBD1. The germline CDR1 and CDR2 sequences are SGHTA and FQGNSA. The CDR3 is made up of 15 amino acids. Germline trimming cut 1 base from V and 5 bases from J; bases unmatched to any gene: 5. The CDR3 DNA is TGTGCCAGCAGCTTAGGGACAGGAGGAGATCAGCCCCAGCATTTT. It yields the protein CASSLGTGGDQPQHF.

V usage is TRBV6-1 and J usage is TRBJ1-1; TRBD1 matches at 9 bases. J gave up 11 bases and V 6 bases, and 7 bases lay outside the gene matches. The CDR3 length is 12 residues. The V gene's germline CDR1 is MNHNS and CDR2 SASEGT. CDR3 in DNA: TGTGCCAGCAGGAGGACAGGGGATGATGCTTTCTTT. The encoded protein is CASRRTGDDAFF.

This chain links TRBV11-2 with TRBJ2-2; TRBD1 aligns across 10 bases. V lost 5 bases, J lost 12 bases, and 6 bases stayed unmatched. CDR3 length: 13 residues. CDR1 is SGHAT and CDR2 is FQNNGV in the germline V gene. The CDR3 DNA reads TGTGCCAGCAGCGGACAGGGGGAGGGAAAGCTGTTTTTT. Amino acids: CASSGQGEGKLFF.

The rearrangement links TRBV27 to TRBJ1-5; tentatively, D is TRBD1 (6 bases). This CDR3 is 13 amino acids long. The V end was cut by 3 bases, the J end by 7 bases, with 10 bases between. Per the germline V gene, CDR1 is MNHEY and CDR2 is SMNVEV (reference sequence). The DNA of the CDR3 is TGTGCCAGCAGTTTGGGTAGGGGGCAGCCCCAGCATTTT. It translates to CASSLGRGQPQHF.

This clone came up a few times. The chain combines TRBV7-2 with TRBJ2-1; 9 nucleotides line up with TRBD2. Germline CDR1 SGHTA, CDR2 FQGNSA. J lost 7 bases, V lost 1 base, and 5 bases had no gene match. This CDR3 comprises 15 residues. CDR3 loop: CASSLGASGANEQFF. The CDR3 region has the DNA TGTGCCAGCAGCTTAGGAGCTAGCGGGGCAAATGAGCAGTTCTTC.

J is TRBJ2-7 and V is TRBV11-1, with 7 bases lining up with TRBD2. This CDR3 is 15 amino acids long. Germline CDR1 reads SGHAT; CDR2 reads FQDESV (reference sequence). V was clipped by 1 base and J by 2 bases; unmatched bases: 5. CDR3 residues: CASSLGVAGPYEQYF. For the CDR3, the DNA is TGTGCCAGCAGCTTAGGCGTAGCGGGCCCCTACGAGCAGTACTTC.

The chain employs TRBV9 and TRBJ1-1; no reliable D call. The CDR3 length is 14 residues. The germline CDR1 and CDR2 sequences are SGDLS and YYNGEE. The V end lost 4 bases, the J end lost 1 base, and 11 bases lay between the germline ends. This chain's CDR3 is CASSPPRGNTEAFF. DNA of the CDR3: TGTGCCAGCAGCCCCCCCCGAGGGAACACTGAAGCTTTCTTT. Filled out from reference TRBV9 and TRBJ1-1, the complete variable domain reads DSGVTQTPKHLITATGQRVTLRCSPRSGDLSVYWYQQSLDQGLQFLIQYYNGEERAKGNILERFSAQQFPDLHSELNLSSLELGDSALYFCASSPPRGNTEAFFGQGTRLTVV.

The rearrangement uses TRBV6-5 and TRBJ2-7; 7 bases agree with TRBD1. The CDR3 totals 15 residues. Germline values: CDR1 MNHEY, CDR2 SVGAGI. After removal of 0 bases from V and 6 bases from J, the junction contained 8 bases not matched to a gene. The DNA of the CDR3 is TGTGCCAGCAGTTACTCTGGCAGGGGGACGGGCGAGCAGTACTTC. Translation gives CASSYSGRGTGEQYF.